The present T cell receptor beta chain was sequenced within a study of CD8 T cells in ankylosing spondylitis. General study findings and limits: Relatively rare in peripheral blood, disease-linked clones were also CD8+. A TCR beta motif made of fewer than ten highly homologous variants seemed typical of ankylosing spondylitis blood.

The junction had 6 bases not matched to a gene; V was cut back by 5 bases and J by 6 bases. The CDR3 consists of 14 residues. TCRdb itself ran the 5' RACE reads through MiXCR, one entry per CDR3 protein. Among around 330,000 distinct CDR3 sequences listed, 11% were seen once. This clonotype has ten or more counts. Its antigen is not known. This sequence joins TRBV12-3 or TRBV12-4 and TRBJ1-5; 8 nucleotides line up with TRBD1. The TCR originated in a female donor with ankylosing spondylitis or in good health (not recorded which). The sequenced sample consisted of blood, either unsorted or a sorted T cell fraction (not recorded which). CDR3 DNA: TGTGCCAGCAGTGTGTCAGGGGGCGGTCAGCCCCAGCATTTT. Its protein is CASSVSGGGQPQHF.